This entry is about one TCR beta chain. Its antigen is not identified. This specimen comes from a study of OX40 agonist ivuxolimab in advanced cancers. Study-wide background: Every 2 weeks, patients received ivuxolimab intravenously, dosed at 0.01 to 10 mg/kg. Melanoma, hepatocellular carcinoma, head and neck or renal cell cancer occurred in dose-escalation patients. Overall study results and limits: There was clonal expansion of CD4+ and CD8+ blood T cells by week 6 at 0.1 to 3.0 mg/kg.

Sequencing used immunoSEQ multiplex PCR; TCRdb keeps in-frame clones, though not all of them. Here the sample spans tens of thousands of clones, 88% being singletons. The starting material was CD4+ or CD8+ T cells sorted from blood, obtained in a trial of the OX40 agonist ivuxolimab. This TCR was sampled from an adult with an advanced solid tumor such as melanoma, head and neck, liver or kidney cancer.

CDR3 amino acids: CASSMRLAVYNEQFF. DNA of the CDR3: TGTGCCAGTAGTATGCGTCTAGCGGTCTACAATGAGCAGTTCTTC. The V and J genes are TRBV19 and TRBJ2-1; TRBD2 agrees at 7 bases. In germline, CDR1 is LNHDA, CDR2 SQIVND (reference sequence). Unmatched junction bases numbered 5, after V lost 3 bases and J lost 3 bases. The CDR3 loop spans 15 amino acids.